The TCR beta chain under discussion was sequenced for a study of blood T cells in healthy people across ages. Overall study results and limits: Donor CMV status, an unknown factor, possibly confounded changes in expanded clonotypes.

A note on this clonotype: Its target is not known.

Healthy Russian Caucasian donors spanned ages roughly 6 to 100 years. Per sample, a minimum of 6 million PBMCs were isolated. Total RNA extracted from each sample amounted to at least 6 micrograms. This CDR3 has 11 residues. Trimming removed 3 bases at V and 1 base at J, with 3 bases between. CDR1 and CDR2 (germline): SQVTM, ANQGSEA. Using a J-beta primer mix together with a sample-barcoded 5' primer, a second PCR was run for roughly 6 to 11 cycles. TCRdb called the 5' RACE reads again in MiXCR, with one record for every CDR3 protein. Of around 790,000 distinct CDR3 sequences listed, around 45% were seen once; the top ten hold under 20%.

This receptor was taken from a man in his fifties or sixties in good health. The chain joins TRBV29-1 to TRBJ1-2; D call uncertain. Sequenced material: blood. The CDR3 bases are TGCAGCGTTGATTATAACTATGGCTACACCTTC. Its translation: CSVDYNYGYTF.